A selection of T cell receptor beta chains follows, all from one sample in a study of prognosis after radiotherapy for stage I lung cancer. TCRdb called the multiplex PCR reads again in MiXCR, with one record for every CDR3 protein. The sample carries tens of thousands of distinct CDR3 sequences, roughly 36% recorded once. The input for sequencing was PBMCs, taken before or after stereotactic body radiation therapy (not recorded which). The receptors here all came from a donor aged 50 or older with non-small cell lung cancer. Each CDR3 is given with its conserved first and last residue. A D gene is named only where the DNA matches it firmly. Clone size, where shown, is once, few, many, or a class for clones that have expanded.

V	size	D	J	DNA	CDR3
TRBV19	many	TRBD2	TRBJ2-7	TGTGCCAGTAGTATAGGGACTAGCGGCTCCTACGAGCAGTACTTC	CASSIGTSGSYEQYF
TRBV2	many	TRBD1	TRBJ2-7	TGTGCCAGCAGCAGCGAGGACAGGGTCCACGAGCAGTACTTC	CASSSEDRVHEQYF
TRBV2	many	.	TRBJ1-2	TGTGCCAGCAGTGAACGGCAAGGTGGCTACACCTTC	CASSERQGGYTF
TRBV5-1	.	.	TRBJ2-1	TGCGCCAGCAGCTTAGATGCGGCCAGATCATACAATGAGCAGTTCTTC	CASSLDAARSYNEQFF
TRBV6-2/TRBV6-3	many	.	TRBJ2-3	TGTGCCAGCAGTCCGACGGGTCGCACAGATACGCAGTATTTT	CASSPTGRTDTQYF
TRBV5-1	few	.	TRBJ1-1	TGCGCCAGCAGCTCGGGGGCAGCCATGAACACTGAAGCTTTCTTT	CASSSGAAMNTEAFF
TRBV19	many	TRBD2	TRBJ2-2	TGTGCCAGTAGTATTCGGGGGGCCGGGGAGCTGTTTTTT	CASSIRGAGELFF
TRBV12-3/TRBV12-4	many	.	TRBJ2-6	TGTGCCAGCAGTTTATTCCTCTCTGGGGCCAACGTCCTGACTTTC	CASSLFLSGANVLTF
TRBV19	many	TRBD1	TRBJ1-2	TGTGCCAGTAGGGGACCGGGACAGGGGCCCCTCAACTATGGCTACACCTTC	CASRGPGQGPLNYGYTF
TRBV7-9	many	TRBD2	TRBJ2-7	TGTGCCAGCAGCTCGAGCGGGAGAGGCTACGAGCAGTACTTC	CASSSSGRGYEQYF
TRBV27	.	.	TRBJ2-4	TGTGCCAGCAGTTTAAATCCCCTAAGAGACATTCAGTACTTC	CASSLNPLRDIQYF
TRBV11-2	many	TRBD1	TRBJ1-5	TGTGCCAGCAGCCAAGACAGGGAGGATCAGCCCCAGCATTTT	CASSQDREDQPQHF
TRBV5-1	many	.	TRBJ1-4	TGCGCCAGCAGCTTGGACAGGGCGAGGGAAAAACTGTTTTTT	CASSLDRAREKLFF
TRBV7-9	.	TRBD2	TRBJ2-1	TGTGCCAGCAGCCCAAGGACTAGTTTGGGGAATGAGCAGTTCTTC	CASSPRTSLGNEQFF
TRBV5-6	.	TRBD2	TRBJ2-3	TGTGCCAGCAGCGCTAGCGGGAGCACAGATACGCAGTATTTT	CASSASGSTDTQYF
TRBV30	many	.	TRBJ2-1	TGTGCCTGGAGGTTCCGAAGCGATGAGCAGTTCTTC	CAWRFRSDEQFF
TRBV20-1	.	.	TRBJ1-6	TGCAGTGCAAGTCCGGGGATGTATTCACCCCTCCACTTT	CSASPGMYSPLHF
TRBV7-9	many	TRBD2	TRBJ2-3	TGTGCCAGCAGCCGTACTAGCGGGGGCACAGATACGCAGTATTTT	CASSRTSGGTDTQYF
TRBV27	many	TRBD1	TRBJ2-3	TGTGCCAGCAGTCGTTTAGGACAGGGCAACACAGATACGCAGTATTTT	CASSRLGQGNTDTQYF
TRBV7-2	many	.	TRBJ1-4	TGTGCCAGCAGCTTAGGGGGCAGGGAAGATGAAAAACTGTTTTTT	CASSLGGREDEKLFF
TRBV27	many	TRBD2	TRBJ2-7	TGTGCCAGCAGTTTACGGGGGGGAGTCTACGAGCAGTACTTC	CASSLRGGVYEQYF
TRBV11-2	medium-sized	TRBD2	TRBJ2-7	TGTGCCAGCAGCCCCTGGGGGATGGGAGGGGAGCAGTACTTC	CASSPWGMGGEQYF
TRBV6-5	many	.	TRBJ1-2	TGTGCCAGCAGTTTATCCGGTGGGACATATGGCTACACCTTC	CASSLSGGTYGYTF
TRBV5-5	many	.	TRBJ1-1	TGTGCCAGCAGCTTGATGCAAAACACTGAAGCTTTCTTT	CASSLMQNTEAFF
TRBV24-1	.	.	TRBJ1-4	TGTGCCACCAGTGATACAACACATGGGACGTGGGAAAAACTGTTTTTT	CATSDTTHGTWEKLFF
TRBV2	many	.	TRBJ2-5	TGTGCCAGCATGAGCGAGCGGGAAGAGACCCAGTACTTC	CASMSEREETQYF
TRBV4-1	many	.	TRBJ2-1	TGCGCCAGCAGCCAACCAACGGGGGAGGAGCAGTTCTTC	CASSQPTGEEQFF
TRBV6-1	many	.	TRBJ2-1	TGTGCCAGCAGCCGACAGGCAGATAATGAGCAGTTCTTC	CASSRQADNEQFF
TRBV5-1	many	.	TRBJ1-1	TGCGCCAGCAGCTGGCAGGTGGACACTGAAGCTTTCTTT	CASSWQVDTEAFF
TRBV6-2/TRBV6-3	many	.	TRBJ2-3	TGTGCCAGCAGACATGCTGGGGGGCAAGCTACTTCCACAGATACGCAGTATTTT	CASRHAGGQATSTDTQYF
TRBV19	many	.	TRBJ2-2	TGTGCCAGTAGTACTTTGGCCGCCGGGGAGCTGTTTTTT	CASSTLAAGELFF
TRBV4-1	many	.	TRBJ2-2	TGCGCCAGCAGCCAAGAAAGGCCCGGGGAGCTGTTTTTT	CASSQERPGELFF
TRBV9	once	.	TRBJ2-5	TGTGCCAGCAGCGTAAAAGGGCAAGAGACCCAGTACTTC	CASSVKGQETQYF
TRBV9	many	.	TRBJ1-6	TGTGCCAGCAGCGTAGGGGCAGGGGAGTCACCCCTCCACTTT	CASSVGAGESPLHF
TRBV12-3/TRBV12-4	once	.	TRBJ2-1	TGTGCCAGCAGTTTCCGAATTCTCAATGAGCAGTTCTTC	CASSFRILNEQFF
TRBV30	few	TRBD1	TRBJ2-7	TGTGCCTGCCGGGACAGCTCCTACGAGCAGTACTTC	CACRDSSYEQYF
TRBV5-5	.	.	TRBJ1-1	TGTGCCAGCAGTACGGGACTGACGAACACTGAAGCTTTCTTT	CASSTGLTNTEAFF